The 5 T cell receptor beta chains listed next were all sequenced from one sample in a study of blood T cell repertoires in COVID-19. Clones were sequenced by immunoSEQ multiplex PCR, and TCRdb holds only the in-frame ones, with some missing. The sample holds approximately 280,000 clones, 70% to 85% seen once. The source material was peripheral blood. The origin of the receptors is a human donor with COVID-19, enrolled during active disease. The donor label of this sample is uncertain.

This clone has a single count. The chain combines TRBV6-6 with TRBJ2-3, with D possibly being TRBD1 (5 bases). Trimming shortened V by 2 bases and J by 4 bases, and 7 bases separated the two germline ends. Looked up from germline, CDR1 is MNHNY and CDR2 is SVGAGI (reference sequence). The CDR3 loop spans 13 amino acids. CDR3 bases: TGTGCCAGCAGTTACGCAGGGTCAGATACGCAGTATTTT. Amino acids: CASSYAGSDTQYF.

The rearrangement links TRBV27 to TRBJ1-4; tentatively, D is TRBD1 (5 bases). Deletions cut 5 bases from V and 8 bases from J, with 12 bases between. From germline, CDR1 is MNHEY and CDR2 SMNVEV (reference sequence). This CDR3 spans 13 amino acids. CDR3 sequence: CASSRQGGEKLFF. The CDR3 DNA reads as TGTGCCAGCAGTAGGCAGGGAGGCGAAAAACTGTTTTTT.

The chain carries TRBV18 and TRBJ1-6; no clear D gene. The germline gives CDR1 KGHSH, CDR2 LQKENI. V was pared by 2 bases and J by 3 bases, with 5 bases between. This CDR3 has 14 residues. The CDR3: CASSPGSYNSPLHF. The CDR3 DNA sequence: TGTGCCAGCTCACCAGGGAGCTATAATTCACCCCTCCACTTT.

The chain couples TRBV28 to TRBJ2-1, with 11 bases fitting TRBD2. After removal of 8 bases from V and 6 bases from J, the junction contained 9 bases not matched to a gene. There are 15 residues in the CDR3. CDR1 MDHEN and CDR2 SYDVKM come from the germline V gene. The CDR3 sequence: CASGISGLAGNEQFF. The CDR3 DNA sequence: TGTGCCAGCGGAATCTCAGGACTAGCGGGCAATGAGCAGTTCTTC.

The chain combines TRBV30 with TRBJ1-1; 7 bases map to TRBD1. Germline CDR1 GTSNPN, CDR2 SVGIG (reference sequence). This CDR3 contains 17 residues. V dropped 1 base and J dropped 0; count of bases not matched to a gene: 11. The CDR3 loop is CAWSGDTLQGMNTEAFF. The CDR3 DNA sequence: TGTGCCTGGAGTGGAGATACCTTACAGGGGATGAACACTGAAGCTTTCTTT.